This T cell receptor beta chain derives from a study of blood T cell repertoires in COVID-19. Looking at the study overall: Acute and convalescent COVID-19 specimens originated in the United States, Italy and Spain. From T cells, B-cell-depleted T cells, or PBMCs came the material, which was cDNA or gDNA.

The V gene end was trimmed by 2 bases and the J gene end by 10 bases; junction bases not matched to a gene: 11. The CDR3 consists of 16 residues. CDR1 and CDR2 from the germline V gene are SNHLY and FYNNEI. Per the original methods: Estimation of nucleated cell counts relied on the amplification of reference gene primers. Profiling relied on immunoSEQ multiplex PCR, and the TCRdb table lists in-frame clones only, not all of them. D and trimming come from the DNA, and the V and J calls and clone size come from that table. The top ten clones hold roughly 6.7% of a sample with 95,000 to 150,000 clones, about 85% of them seen once.

The specimen was peripheral blood. The clonotype was recovered from an older man with active or convalescent COVID-19. The V call is TRBV2, the J call TRBJ1-6; 7 bases fit TRBD1. The CDR3: CASSEKGGGFLSPLHF. CDR3 in DNA: TGTGCCAGCAGTGAAAAAGGGGGCGGATTTTTATCACCCCTCCACTTT.